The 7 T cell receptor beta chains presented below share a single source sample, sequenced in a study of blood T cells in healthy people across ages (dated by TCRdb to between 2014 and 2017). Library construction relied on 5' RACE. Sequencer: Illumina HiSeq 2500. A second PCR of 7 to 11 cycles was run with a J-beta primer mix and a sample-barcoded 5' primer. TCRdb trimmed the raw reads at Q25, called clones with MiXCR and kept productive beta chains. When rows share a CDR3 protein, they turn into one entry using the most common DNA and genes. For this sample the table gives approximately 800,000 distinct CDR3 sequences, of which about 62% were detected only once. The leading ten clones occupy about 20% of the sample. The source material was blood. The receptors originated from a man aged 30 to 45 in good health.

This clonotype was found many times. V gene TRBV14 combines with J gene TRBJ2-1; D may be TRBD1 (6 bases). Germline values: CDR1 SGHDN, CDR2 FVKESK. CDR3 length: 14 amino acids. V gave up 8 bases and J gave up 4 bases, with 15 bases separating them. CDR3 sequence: CASARDTSYNEQFF. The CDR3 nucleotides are TGTGCCAGCGCCCGGGACACATCTTACAATGAGCAGTTCTTC.

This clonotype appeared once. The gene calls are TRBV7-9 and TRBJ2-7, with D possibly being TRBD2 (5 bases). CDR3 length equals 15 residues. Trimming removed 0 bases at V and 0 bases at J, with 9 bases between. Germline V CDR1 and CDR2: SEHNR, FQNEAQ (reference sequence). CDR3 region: CASSLAEAGSYEQYF. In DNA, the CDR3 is TGTGCCAGCAGCTTAGCGGAGGCAGGCTCCTACGAGCAGTACTTC.

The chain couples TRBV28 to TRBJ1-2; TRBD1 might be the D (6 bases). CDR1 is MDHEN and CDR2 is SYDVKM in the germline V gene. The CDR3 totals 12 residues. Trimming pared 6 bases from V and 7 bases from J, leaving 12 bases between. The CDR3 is CASRQGYGGYTF. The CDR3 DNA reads TGTGCCAGCAGGCAGGGGTATGGTGGCTACACCTTC.

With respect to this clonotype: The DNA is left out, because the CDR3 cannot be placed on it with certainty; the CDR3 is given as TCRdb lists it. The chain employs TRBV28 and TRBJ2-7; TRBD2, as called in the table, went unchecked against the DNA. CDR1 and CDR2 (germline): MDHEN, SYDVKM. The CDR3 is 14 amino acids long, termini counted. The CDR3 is CASSVPPSPYEQYF.

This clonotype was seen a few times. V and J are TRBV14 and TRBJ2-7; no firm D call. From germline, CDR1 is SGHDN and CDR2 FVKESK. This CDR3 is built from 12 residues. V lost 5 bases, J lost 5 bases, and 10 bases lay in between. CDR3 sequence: CASSFRGHEQYF. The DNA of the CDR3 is TGTGCCAGCAGCTTCAGAGGTCACGAGCAGTACTTC.

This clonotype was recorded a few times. In nucleotides, the CDR3 is TGCGCCAGCAGCCAAGATCTTGCGTCTACAAAGGAGTTCTTC. It is translated as CASSQDLASTKEFF. V is TRBV4-1 and J is TRBJ2-1; no definite D call. This CDR3 contains 14 residues. V lost 0 bases, J lost 14 bases, and 17 bases lay in between. Germline CDR1 and CDR2: MGHRA and YSYEKL.

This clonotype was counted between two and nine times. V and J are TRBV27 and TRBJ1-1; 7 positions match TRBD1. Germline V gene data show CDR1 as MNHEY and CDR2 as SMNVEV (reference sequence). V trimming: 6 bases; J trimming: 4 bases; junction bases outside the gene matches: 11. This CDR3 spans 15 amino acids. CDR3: CASSLQGSPRTEAFF. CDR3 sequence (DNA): TGTGCCAGCAGCTTACAGGGGAGCCCCCGCACTGAAGCTTTCTTT.